Listed here are 29 T cell receptor beta chains from one sample, sequenced in a study of T cell responses to AZD1222 COVID-19 vaccine. The data were produced by immunoSEQ multiplex PCR, yet TCRdb's version contains in-frame clones alone and is incomplete. The data contain 130,000 to 150,000 clones, approximately 89% of them singletons. Material: peripheral blood, obtained on day 0 of MenACWY control vaccination. The receptors here all came from an adult in good health.

This sequence joins TRBV11-3 and TRBJ1-2; D gene uncertain. Germline CDR1 is SGHNT and CDR2 is YENEEA. The CDR3 has 12 residues. Trimming left V 2 bases short and J 3 bases short, with 4 bases between. CDR3 bases: TGTGCCAGCAGCTTACAGGACTATGGCTACACCTTC. Its protein is CASSLQDYGYTF.

The chain joins TRBV11-3 to TRBJ2-2, with D unresolved. The CDR3 is 16 residues long. The germline V and J ends were trimmed by 0 bases and 1 base, with 9 bases remaining between them. Germline V gene sequence: CDR1 SGHNT, CDR2 YENEEA. This chain's CDR3 is CASSLENRMNTGELFF. The CDR3 bases are TGTGCCAGCAGCTTAGAGAACAGAATGAACACCGGGGAGCTGTTTTTT. The full variable domain, its missing parts supplied by reference TRBV11-3 and TRBJ2-2, is EAGVVQSPRYKIIEKKQPVAFWCNPISGHNTLYWYLQNLGQGPELLIRYENEEAVDDSQLPKDRFSAERLKGVDSTLKIQPAELGDSAVYLCASSLENRMNTGELFFGEGSRLTVL.

The chain uses TRBV5-1 and TRBJ2-2; 7 bases align to TRBD2. This CDR3 spans 15 amino acids. The germline V gene encodes CDR1 SGHRS and CDR2 YFSETQ. Trimming cost V 0 bases and J 6 bases; bases outside gene matches: 5. The CDR3 DNA follows: TGCGCCAGCAGCTTGGAGCTAGCGGATTCCGGGGAGCTGTTTTTT. Its translation: CASSLELADSGELFF.

V gene TRBV7-3 combines with J gene TRBJ1-1, with 7 bases that match TRBD1. The CDR3 covers 15 residues. The V gene's germline CDR1 is SGHTA and CDR2 FQGTGA. V was pared by 1 base and J by 1 base, with 3 bases of the junction left unmatched. CDR3 protein: CASSLMAGGNTEAFF. CDR3 bases: TGTGCCAGCAGCTTAATGGCAGGGGGGAACACTGAAGCTTTCTTT.

Turning to this clone: A read error may account for a junction end that differs from germline. The chain has TRBV7-7 and TRBJ2-5, with a weak D call TRBD2 (6 bases). Germline values: CDR1 SSHAT, CDR2 FNYEAQ (reference sequence). The CDR3 extends over 15 amino acids. CDR3 amino acids: CASSLRLASQETQYF. The DNA of the CDR3 is TGTGCTAGCAGCTTACGGCTAGCGAGTCAAGAGACCCAGTACTTC.

The chain has TRBV11-3 and TRBJ1-2; D possibly corresponds to TRBD1 (5 bases). CDR3 size: 15 residues. Germline V gene data show CDR1 as SGHNT and CDR2 as YENEEA. The ends were cut back, 0 bases at V and 4 bases at J, with 12 bases in the middle. The DNA of the CDR3 is TGTGCCAGCAGCTTAGATTCTGGCGGGGGCTATGGCTACACCTTC. It translates to CASSLDSGGGYGYTF.

This chain's CDR3 is CASSLLSGAGTGELFF. The CDR3 coding sequence is TGTGCCAGCAGCCTTCTTTCAGGGGCGGGGACCGGGGAGCTGTTTTTT. The V call is TRBV14, the J call TRBJ2-2; D tentatively fits TRBD1 or TRBD2 (6 bases each). Trimming pared 4 bases from V and 5 bases from J, leaving 17 bases between. The CDR3 totals 16 residues. CDR1 is SGHDN and CDR2 is FVKESK in the germline V gene.

The CDR3 loop is CASSTGQSNEKLFF. In DNA, the CDR3 is TGTGCCAGCAGCACGGGACAGTCAAATGAAAAACTGTTTTTT. The chain recombines TRBV4-2 with TRBJ1-4, with 7 bases identical to TRBD1. Germline CDR1 LGHNA, CDR2 YNFKEQ. This CDR3 region has 14 residues. The J segment lost 5 bases and the V segment lost 5 bases, leaving 5 bases of the junction unmatched.

The table lists this clone with a few counts. The chain recombines TRBV18 with TRBJ1-5; D is unresolved. Trimming took off 0 bases at V and 2 bases at J, with 11 bases between the two ends. Germline CDR1 is KGHSH and CDR2 is LQKENI. The CDR3 extends over 16 amino acids. The CDR3 is CASSPPGGNRNQPQHF. The CDR3 DNA reads as TGTGCCAGCTCACCACCAGGAGGGAATCGCAATCAGCCCCAGCATTTT.

The gene calls are TRBV4-2 and TRBJ1-6; D call uncertain. Germline V gene data show CDR1 as LGHNA and CDR2 as YNFKEQ. V shed 1 base and J shed 7 bases, with 11 bases lying between them. This CDR3 has 15 residues. CDR3 DNA: TGTGCCAGCAGCCAAGTCCAACTAGTCAATTCACCCCTCCACTTT. Translation gives CASSQVQLVNSPLHF.

This clone was detected a few times. The chain employs TRBV28 and TRBJ2-3; no firm D call. V lost 5 bases to trimming and J lost 5 bases, with 14 bases between them. CDR3 length: 14 amino acids. CDR1 and CDR2 (germline): MDHEN, SYDVKM. The CDR3: CASSPLARQDTQYF. CDR3 in DNA: TGTGCCAGCAGTCCATTAGCACGACAAGATACGCAGTATTTT.

This chain joins TRBV5-4 and TRBJ2-1; a possible D gene is TRBD2 (6 bases). V dropped 0 bases and J dropped 4 bases, with 8 bases sitting between them. The CDR3 covers 14 residues. Germline V gene data show CDR1 as SGHNT and CDR2 as YYREEE (reference sequence). In nucleotides, the CDR3 is TGTGCCAGCAGCTTGGTCGGGGGATACAATGAGCAGTTCTTC. It translates to CASSLVGGYNEQFF.

This clone was found once. The genes are TRBV27 and TRBJ2-2; TRBD1 is a possible D gene (5 bases). Trimming took off 7 bases at V and 2 bases at J, with 11 bases between the two ends. Per germline, CDR1 MNHEY and CDR2 SMNVEV (reference sequence). The CDR3 has 14 residues. The CDR3 region is CASTRTPNTGELFF. The CDR3, as DNA: TGTGCCAGCACCCGGACACCTAACACCGGGGAGCTGTTTTTT.

The gene calls are TRBV6-2 or TRBV6-3 and TRBJ1-1; D not certain. Germline assignment: CDR1 MNHEY and CDR2 SVGEGT. V was clipped by 2 bases and J by 8 bases, with 6 bases between them. CDR3 length equals 11 residues. The CDR3 region is CASSYHIEAFF. Written as DNA, the CDR3 is TGTGCCAGCAGTTACCATATAGAAGCTTTCTTT.

The chain joins TRBV7-2 to TRBJ2-5; D is undetermined. This CDR3 spans 11 amino acids. V lost 3 bases to trimming and J lost 4 bases, with 3 bases between them. CDR1 is SGHTA, CDR2 FQGNSA, per germline. The CDR3 loop is CASSFSETQYF. The CDR3 nucleotides read TGTGCCAGCAGCTTCTCAGAGACCCAGTACTTC.

The chain recombines TRBV5-1 with TRBJ2-7, with D perhaps matching TRBD1 (6 bases). The germline gives CDR1 SGHRS, CDR2 YFSETQ. With 1 base removed from V and 2 bases from J, the gap between germline ends came to 13 bases. The CDR3 contains 15 residues. CDR3 nucleotide sequence: TGCGCCAGCAGCTTGATAACGGCAGGGGCCTACGAGCAGTACTTC. As protein: CASSLITAGAYEQYF.

This rearrangement joins TRBV5-1 to TRBJ2-6; 8 positions agree with TRBD1. J was trimmed by 3 bases and V by 1 base; bases with no gene match: 9. From germline, CDR1 is SGHRS and CDR2 YFSETQ. This CDR3 is 18 amino acids long. The CDR3, as DNA: TGCGCCAGCAGCTTGCTCGGGACAGGCCGATTTGGGGCCAACGTCCTGACTTTC. Translating it yields CASSLLGTGRFGANVLTF. Full variable domain (missing parts from reference TRBV5-1 and TRBJ2-6): KAGVTQTPRYLIKTRGQQVTLSCSPISGHRSVSWYQQTPGQGLQFLFEYFSETQRNKGNFPGRFSGRQFSNSRSEMNVSTLELGDSALYLCASSLLGTGRFGANVLTFGAGSRLTVL.

This clone has a single count. The V call is TRBV11-3, the J call TRBJ2-7; 10 nucleotides line up with TRBD1. With 6 bases clipped from V and 7 bases from J, the junction kept 6 bases outside the gene matches. CDR1 is SGHNT, CDR2 YENEEA, per germline. CDR3 size: 13 residues. CDR3 sequence reads: CASRVTGGREQYF. The CDR3 nucleotides are TGTGCCAGCAGGGTGACAGGGGGCCGAGAGCAGTACTTC.

This clone was counted a few times. The V call is TRBV2, the J call TRBJ1-5, with D perhaps matching TRBD1 (6 bases). There are 13 residues in the CDR3. Germline assignment: CDR1 SNHLY and CDR2 FYNNEI. Between the trimmed V and J ends, which lost 8 bases and 4 bases, there was a span of 12 bases. This CDR3 reads CASAGDTNQPQHF. The CDR3 region has the DNA TGTGCCAGCGCCGGGGACACTAATCAGCCCCAGCATTTT.

The chain combines TRBV11-2 with TRBJ2-1, with 8 bases matching TRBD2. Losses at the gene ends were 4 bases for V and 0 bases for J; bases not matched to a gene: 8. The CDR3 spans 17 residues. The germline gives CDR1 SGHAT, CDR2 FQNNGV. The CDR3 DNA sequence: TGTGCCAGCAGCTCGCCCCGAAGCGGGAGCTCCTACAATGAGCAGTTCTTC. Its translation is CASSSPRSGSSYNEQFF.

The chain combines TRBV7-9 with TRBJ1-3; TRBD1 aligns across 7 bases. The V and J ends lost 5 bases and 2 bases, in that order; junction bases with no gene match: 6. Germline V CDR1 and CDR2: SEHNR, FQNEAQ (reference sequence). The CDR3 is made up of 15 amino acids. CDR3 sequence reads: CASSLLQGTGNTIYF. CDR3 nucleotide sequence: TGTGCCAGCAGCCTATTACAGGGGACTGGAAACACCATATATTTT.

The DNA for the CDR3 is TGTGCCAGCAGCTTGGGCGGAGCAAGTCCAACTAATGAAAAACTGTTTTTT. It is translated as CASSLGGASPTNEKLFF. The V and J genes are TRBV5-4 and TRBJ1-4, with unresolved D. Trimming removed 0 bases from V and 0 bases from J, with 12 bases in between. The length of the CDR3 is 17 residues. CDR1 and CDR2 (germline): SGHNT, YYREEE (reference sequence).

This rearrangement joins TRBV5-6 to TRBJ2-3, with TRBD1 matching over 9 bases. After removal of 4 bases from V and 4 bases from J, the junction contained 7 bases not matched to a gene. The CDR3 extends over 15 amino acids. In germline, CDR1 is SGHDT, CDR2 YYEEEE. The CDR3 loop is CASSPRDRVPDTQYF. CDR3 in DNA: TGTGCCAGCAGCCCCAGGGACAGGGTACCAGATACGCAGTATTTT.

The V gene is TRBV5-1, the J gene TRBJ2-5, with 14 bases that match TRBD2. The germline gives CDR1 SGHRS, CDR2 YFSETQ. The CDR3 covers 19 residues. The V and J ends lost 4 bases and 5 bases, in that order; junction bases with no gene match: 16. The CDR3 DNA sequence: TGCGCCAGCAGCCGAATGGGACTAGCGGGAGCAACGGGGGAGGAGACCCAGTACTTC. Translating it yields CASSRMGLAGATGEETQYF.

In nucleotides, the CDR3 is TGTGCCAGCAGCGTAGGGGGGGCGCGTGGAAACACCATATATTTT. It yields the protein CASSVGGARGNTIYF. The chain couples TRBV9 to TRBJ1-3; a possible D gene is TRBD1 (6 bases). V was cut by 0 bases and J by 3 bases, with 10 bases left in between. Germline V gene lookup returns CDR1 SGDLS and CDR2 YYNGEE. CDR3 length: 15 amino acids.

This clone was seen a single time. The rearrangement links TRBV7-2 to TRBJ1-1, with 8 bases lining up with TRBD1. Losses at the gene ends were 6 bases for V and 8 bases for J; bases not matched to a gene: 17. Germline CDR1 and CDR2: SGHTA and FQGNSA. The CDR3 is 16 residues long. As DNA, the CDR3 is TGTGCCAGCAGTACAGGACAGGGTGGCCTGAACGGAGAAGCTTTCTTT. Amino acid sequence: CASSTGQGGLNGEAFF.

V usage is TRBV21-1 and J usage is TRBJ2-1; the table's D call, TRBD2, was not checked against the DNA. TRBV21-1 is termed a pseudogene. The CDR3 loop spans 16 amino acids. As DNA, the CDR3 is TGTGCCAGCAGCAGACCTAGCGGGAGGATCTACAATGAGCAGTTCTTC. This codes for CASSRPSGRIYNEQFF.

Concerning this clone: Additional DNA sequences in this sample encode the identical CDR3. This chain links TRBV24-1 with TRBJ1-5; D ambiguous. Germline V gene sequence: CDR1 KGHDR, CDR2 SFDVKD. The CDR3 runs to 12 residues. Trimming removed 2 bases from V and 3 bases from J, with 1 base in between. The CDR3 coding sequence is TGTGCCACCAGTGATTACAATCAGCCCCAGCATTTT. Its translation is CATSDYNQPQHF.

The chain recombines TRBV6-2 or TRBV6-3 with TRBJ2-2, with D uncertain. The CDR3 spans 14 residues. The germline V gene encodes CDR1 MNHEY and CDR2 SVGEGT. Trimming removed 4 bases from V and 4 bases from J, with 10 bases in between. The CDR3 protein is CASSLIGFTGELFF. DNA for the CDR3: TGTGCCAGCAGTTTAATAGGGTTCACCGGGGAGCTGTTTTTT.